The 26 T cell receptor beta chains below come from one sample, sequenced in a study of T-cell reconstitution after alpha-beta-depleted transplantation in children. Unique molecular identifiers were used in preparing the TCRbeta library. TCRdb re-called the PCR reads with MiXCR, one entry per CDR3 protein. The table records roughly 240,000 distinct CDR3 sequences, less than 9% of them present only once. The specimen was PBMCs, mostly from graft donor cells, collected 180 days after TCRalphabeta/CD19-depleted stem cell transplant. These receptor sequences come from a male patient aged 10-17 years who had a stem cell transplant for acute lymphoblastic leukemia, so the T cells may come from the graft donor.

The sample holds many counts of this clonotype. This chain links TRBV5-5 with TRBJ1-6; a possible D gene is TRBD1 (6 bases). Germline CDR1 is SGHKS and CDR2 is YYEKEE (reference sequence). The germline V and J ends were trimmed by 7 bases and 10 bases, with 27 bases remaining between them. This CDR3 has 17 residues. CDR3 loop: CASLVTSTTGPWSPLHF. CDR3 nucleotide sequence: TGTGCCAGCTTGGTAACATCGACGACAGGCCCCTGGTCACCCCTCCACTTT.

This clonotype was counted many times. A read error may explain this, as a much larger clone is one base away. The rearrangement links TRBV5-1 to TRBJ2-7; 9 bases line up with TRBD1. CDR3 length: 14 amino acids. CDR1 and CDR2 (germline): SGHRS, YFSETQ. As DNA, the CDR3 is TGCGCCAGCAGCTTAGGGACAGGGTTTGCCGAGCGGTACTTC. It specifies CASSLGTGFAERYF.

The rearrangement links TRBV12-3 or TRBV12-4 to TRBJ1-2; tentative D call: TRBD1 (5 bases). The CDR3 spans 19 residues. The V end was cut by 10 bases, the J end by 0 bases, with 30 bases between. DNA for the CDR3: TGTGCCATCTGTTTTAGATCACGGGACCGCGTAATCGCTAACTATGGCTACACCTTC. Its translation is CAICFRSRDRVIANYGYTF.

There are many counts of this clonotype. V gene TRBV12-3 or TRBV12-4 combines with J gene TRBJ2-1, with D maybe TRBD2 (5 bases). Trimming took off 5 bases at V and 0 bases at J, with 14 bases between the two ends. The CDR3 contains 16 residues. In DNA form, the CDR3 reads TGTGCCAGCAGTCCCTCTAGCCTGAGCTCCTACAATGAGCAGTTCTTC. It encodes CASSPSSLSSYNEQFF.

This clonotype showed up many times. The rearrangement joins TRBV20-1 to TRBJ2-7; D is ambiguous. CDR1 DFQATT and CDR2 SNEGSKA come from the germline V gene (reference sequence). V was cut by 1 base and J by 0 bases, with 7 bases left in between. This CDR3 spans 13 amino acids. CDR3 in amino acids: CSARGVDSYEQYF. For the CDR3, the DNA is TGCAGTGCTAGAGGCGTAGACTCCTACGAGCAGTACTTC.

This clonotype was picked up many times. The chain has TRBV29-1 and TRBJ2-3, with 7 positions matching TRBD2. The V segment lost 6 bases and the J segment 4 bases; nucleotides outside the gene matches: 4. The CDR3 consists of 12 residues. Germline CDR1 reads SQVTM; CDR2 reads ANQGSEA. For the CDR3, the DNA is TGCAGCGTCGCACGGGGGGCAGATACGCAGTATTTT. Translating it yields CSVARGADTQYF.

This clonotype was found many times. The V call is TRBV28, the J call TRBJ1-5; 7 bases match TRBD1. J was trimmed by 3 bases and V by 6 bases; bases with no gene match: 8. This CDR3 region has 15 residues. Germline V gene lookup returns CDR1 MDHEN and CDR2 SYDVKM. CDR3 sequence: CASRIRTGINQPQHF. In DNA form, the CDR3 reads TGTGCCAGCAGGATCCGGACAGGCATCAATCAGCCCCAGCATTTT.

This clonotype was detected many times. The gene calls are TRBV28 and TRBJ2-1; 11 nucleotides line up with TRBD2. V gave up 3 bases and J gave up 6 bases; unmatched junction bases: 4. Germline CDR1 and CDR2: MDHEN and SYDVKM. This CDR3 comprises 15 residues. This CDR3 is CASSFWTSGSNEQFF. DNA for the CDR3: TGTGCCAGCAGTTTCTGGACTAGCGGGTCCAATGAGCAGTTCTTC.

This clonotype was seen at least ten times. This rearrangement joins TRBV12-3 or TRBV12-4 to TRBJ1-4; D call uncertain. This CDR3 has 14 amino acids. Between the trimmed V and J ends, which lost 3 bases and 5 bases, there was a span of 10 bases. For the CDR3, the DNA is TGTGCCAGCAGTTTCGGGTGGAGGAATGAAAAACTGTTTTTT. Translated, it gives CASSFGWRNEKLFF.

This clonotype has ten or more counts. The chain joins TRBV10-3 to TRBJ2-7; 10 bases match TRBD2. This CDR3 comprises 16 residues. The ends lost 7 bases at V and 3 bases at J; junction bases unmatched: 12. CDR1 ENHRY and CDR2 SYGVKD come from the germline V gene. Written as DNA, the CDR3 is TGTGCCATCAAAGGAGAGCGGGAGGGCCGGGGCTACGAGCAGTACTTC. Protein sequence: CAIKGEREGRGYEQYF.

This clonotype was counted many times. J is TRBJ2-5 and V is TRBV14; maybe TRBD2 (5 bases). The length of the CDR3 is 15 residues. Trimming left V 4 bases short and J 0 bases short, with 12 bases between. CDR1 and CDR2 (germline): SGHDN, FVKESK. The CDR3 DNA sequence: TGTGCCAGCAGCCGCGTAACGGGGTACCAAGAGACCCAGTACTTC. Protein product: CASSRVTGYQETQYF.

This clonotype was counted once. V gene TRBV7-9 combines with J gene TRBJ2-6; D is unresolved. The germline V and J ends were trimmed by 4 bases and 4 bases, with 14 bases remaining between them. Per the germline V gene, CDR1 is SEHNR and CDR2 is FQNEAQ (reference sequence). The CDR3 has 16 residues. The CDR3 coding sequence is TGTGCCAGCAGCTCCCTACTCCGGACCGGGGCCAACGTCCTGACTTTC. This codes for CASSSLLRTGANVLTF.

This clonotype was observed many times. The CDR3 region has the DNA TGTGCCAGCGGGAAAACGGGGAGAAATGGTTACGAGCAGTACTTC. Translation: CASGKTGRNGYEQYF. The chain has TRBV7-9 and TRBJ2-7, with D possibly matching TRBD2 (5 bases). V was cut by 8 bases and J by 4 bases, with 21 bases left in between. The CDR3 spans 15 residues. The germline V gene has CDR1 SEHNR and CDR2 FQNEAQ (reference sequence).

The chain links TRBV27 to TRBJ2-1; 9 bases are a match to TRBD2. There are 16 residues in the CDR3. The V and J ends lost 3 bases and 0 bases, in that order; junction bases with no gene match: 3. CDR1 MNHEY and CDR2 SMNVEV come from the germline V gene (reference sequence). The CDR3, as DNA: TGTGCCAGCAGTTTCTCGCGGGAGGGCTCCTACAATGAGCAGTTCTTC. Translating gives CASSFSREGSYNEQFF.

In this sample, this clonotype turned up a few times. The CDR3 protein is CASRGGLYNEQFF. The DNA for the CDR3 is TGTGCCAGCAGGGGTGGTCTTTACAATGAGCAGTTCTTC. The chain has TRBV7-6 and TRBJ2-1; no clear D. CDR1 and CDR2 from the germline V gene are SGHVS and FNYEAQ. Trimming removed 6 bases at V and 4 bases at J, with 10 bases between. The CDR3 is 13 residues long.

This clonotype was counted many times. CDR3 bases: TGCGCCAGCAGCCAAGTGAGGACTGTAGAGCAGTTCTTC. Protein sequence: CASSQVRTVEQFF. The chain combines TRBV4-3 with TRBJ2-1; a weak D match, TRBD2 (5 bases). V was shortened by 1 base and J by 10 bases, with 11 bases between the two germline ends. The CDR3 totals 13 residues. Germline CDR1 and CDR2: LGHNA and YSLEER.

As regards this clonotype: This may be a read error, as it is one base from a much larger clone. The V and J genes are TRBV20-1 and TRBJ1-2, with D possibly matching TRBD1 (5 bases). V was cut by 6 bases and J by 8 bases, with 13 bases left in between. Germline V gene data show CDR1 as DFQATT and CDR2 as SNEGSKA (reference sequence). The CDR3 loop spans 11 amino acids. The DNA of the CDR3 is TGCAGTGCCCGATCAGGACACGGCTACACCTTC. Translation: CSARSGHGYTF.

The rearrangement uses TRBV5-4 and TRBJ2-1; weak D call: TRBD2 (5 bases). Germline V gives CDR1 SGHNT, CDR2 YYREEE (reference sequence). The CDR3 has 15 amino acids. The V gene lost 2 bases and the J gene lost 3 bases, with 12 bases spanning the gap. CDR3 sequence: CASSFLTKFYNEQFF. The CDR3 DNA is TGTGCCAGCAGCTTCTTGACTAAGTTCTACAATGAGCAGTTCTTC.

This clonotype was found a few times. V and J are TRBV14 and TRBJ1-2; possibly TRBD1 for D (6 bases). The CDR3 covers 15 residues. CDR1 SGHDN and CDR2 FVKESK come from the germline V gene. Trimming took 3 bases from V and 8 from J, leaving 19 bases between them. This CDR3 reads CASSHLPAGAGGYTF. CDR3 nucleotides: TGTGCCAGCAGCCATCTCCCTGCGGGGGCGGGAGGCTACACCTTC. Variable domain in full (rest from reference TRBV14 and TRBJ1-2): EAGVTQFPSHSVIEKGQTVTLRCDPISGHDNLYWYRRVMGKEIKFLLHFVKESKQDESGMPNNRFLAERTGGTYSTLKVQPAELEDSGVYFCASSHLPAGAGGYTFGSGTRLTVV.

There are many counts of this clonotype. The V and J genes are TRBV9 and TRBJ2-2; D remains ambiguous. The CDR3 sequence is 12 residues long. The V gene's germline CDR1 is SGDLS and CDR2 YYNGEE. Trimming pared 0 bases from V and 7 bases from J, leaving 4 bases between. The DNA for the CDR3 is TGTGCCAGCAGCGTAGCAGGCGGGGAGCTGTTTTTT. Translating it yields CASSVAGGELFF.

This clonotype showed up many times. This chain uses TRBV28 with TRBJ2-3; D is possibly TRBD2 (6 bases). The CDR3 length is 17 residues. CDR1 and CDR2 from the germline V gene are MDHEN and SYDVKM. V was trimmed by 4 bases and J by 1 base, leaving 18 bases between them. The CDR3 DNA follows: TGTGCCAGCAGTTCCTCCCCGGGTAGGGAGGGCACAGATACGCAGTATTTT. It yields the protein CASSSSPGREGTDTQYF.

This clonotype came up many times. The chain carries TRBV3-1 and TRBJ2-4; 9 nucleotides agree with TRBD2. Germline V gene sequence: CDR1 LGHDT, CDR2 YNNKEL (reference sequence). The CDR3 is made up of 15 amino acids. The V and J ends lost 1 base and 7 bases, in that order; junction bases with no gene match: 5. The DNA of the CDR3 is TGTGCCAGCAGCCAAGCTAGCGGGGCCTCTAACATTCAGTACTTC. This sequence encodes CASSQASGASNIQYF.

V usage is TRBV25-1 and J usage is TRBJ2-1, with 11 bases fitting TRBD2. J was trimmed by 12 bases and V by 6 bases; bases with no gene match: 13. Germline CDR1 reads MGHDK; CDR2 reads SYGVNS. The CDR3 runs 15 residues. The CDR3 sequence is CASSITGLAASGQFF. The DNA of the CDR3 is TGTGCCAGCAGCATAACGGGACTAGCGGCCTCAGGGCAGTTCTTC.

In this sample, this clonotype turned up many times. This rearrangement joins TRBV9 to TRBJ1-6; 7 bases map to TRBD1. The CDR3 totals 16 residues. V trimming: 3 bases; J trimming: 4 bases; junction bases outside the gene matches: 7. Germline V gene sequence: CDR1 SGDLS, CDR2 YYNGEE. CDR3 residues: CASSGSGTDYNSPLHF. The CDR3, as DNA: TGTGCCAGCAGCGGCTCCGGGACAGATTATAATTCACCCCTCCACTTT.

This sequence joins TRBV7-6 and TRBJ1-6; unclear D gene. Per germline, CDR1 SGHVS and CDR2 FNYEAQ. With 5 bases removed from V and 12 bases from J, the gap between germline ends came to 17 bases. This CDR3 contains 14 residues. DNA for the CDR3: TGTGCCAGCAGCGCCGGGCCTCCTCAGGAACCCCTCCACTTT. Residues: CASSAGPPQEPLHF.

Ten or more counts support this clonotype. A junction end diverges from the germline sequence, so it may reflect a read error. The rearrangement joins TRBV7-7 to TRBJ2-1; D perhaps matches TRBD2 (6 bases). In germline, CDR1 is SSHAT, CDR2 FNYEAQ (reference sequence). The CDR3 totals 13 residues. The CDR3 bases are TGTGCTAGCAGCCAGACCTTTGGGGGGGAGCAGTTCTTC. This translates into CASSQTFGGEQFF.